This TCR beta chain stems from a study of T cells after yellow fever vaccination. The CDR3 extends over 15 amino acids. From the 5' RACE reads, TCRdb called clonotypes with MiXCR, one entry per CDR3 protein. Among around 300,000 distinct CDR3 sequences listed, roughly 4% were seen once. Worth noting for this clonotype: Its antigen remains unidentified.

Study conclusions and caveats: Post-booster reappearance was seen for most primary-vaccination clones (roughly 96% CD4, 75% to 90% CD8). It was a small share of clonotypes that appeared in both CD4 and CD8 compartments.

The V gene is TRBV21-1, the J gene TRBJ2-1; the D call in the table, TRBD1, was not verified against the DNA. TRBV21-1 corresponds to a pseudogene. The starting material was PBMCs, obtained 5 days after the yellow fever booster vaccination. This clonotype was sampled from a man between 18 and 29 years old who received the YFV17D yellow fever vaccine. This chain's CDR3 is CASLLQGAQYNEQFF. The CDR3 DNA reads TGTGCCAGCCTTTTACAGGGGGCACAGTACAATGAGCAGTTCTTC.